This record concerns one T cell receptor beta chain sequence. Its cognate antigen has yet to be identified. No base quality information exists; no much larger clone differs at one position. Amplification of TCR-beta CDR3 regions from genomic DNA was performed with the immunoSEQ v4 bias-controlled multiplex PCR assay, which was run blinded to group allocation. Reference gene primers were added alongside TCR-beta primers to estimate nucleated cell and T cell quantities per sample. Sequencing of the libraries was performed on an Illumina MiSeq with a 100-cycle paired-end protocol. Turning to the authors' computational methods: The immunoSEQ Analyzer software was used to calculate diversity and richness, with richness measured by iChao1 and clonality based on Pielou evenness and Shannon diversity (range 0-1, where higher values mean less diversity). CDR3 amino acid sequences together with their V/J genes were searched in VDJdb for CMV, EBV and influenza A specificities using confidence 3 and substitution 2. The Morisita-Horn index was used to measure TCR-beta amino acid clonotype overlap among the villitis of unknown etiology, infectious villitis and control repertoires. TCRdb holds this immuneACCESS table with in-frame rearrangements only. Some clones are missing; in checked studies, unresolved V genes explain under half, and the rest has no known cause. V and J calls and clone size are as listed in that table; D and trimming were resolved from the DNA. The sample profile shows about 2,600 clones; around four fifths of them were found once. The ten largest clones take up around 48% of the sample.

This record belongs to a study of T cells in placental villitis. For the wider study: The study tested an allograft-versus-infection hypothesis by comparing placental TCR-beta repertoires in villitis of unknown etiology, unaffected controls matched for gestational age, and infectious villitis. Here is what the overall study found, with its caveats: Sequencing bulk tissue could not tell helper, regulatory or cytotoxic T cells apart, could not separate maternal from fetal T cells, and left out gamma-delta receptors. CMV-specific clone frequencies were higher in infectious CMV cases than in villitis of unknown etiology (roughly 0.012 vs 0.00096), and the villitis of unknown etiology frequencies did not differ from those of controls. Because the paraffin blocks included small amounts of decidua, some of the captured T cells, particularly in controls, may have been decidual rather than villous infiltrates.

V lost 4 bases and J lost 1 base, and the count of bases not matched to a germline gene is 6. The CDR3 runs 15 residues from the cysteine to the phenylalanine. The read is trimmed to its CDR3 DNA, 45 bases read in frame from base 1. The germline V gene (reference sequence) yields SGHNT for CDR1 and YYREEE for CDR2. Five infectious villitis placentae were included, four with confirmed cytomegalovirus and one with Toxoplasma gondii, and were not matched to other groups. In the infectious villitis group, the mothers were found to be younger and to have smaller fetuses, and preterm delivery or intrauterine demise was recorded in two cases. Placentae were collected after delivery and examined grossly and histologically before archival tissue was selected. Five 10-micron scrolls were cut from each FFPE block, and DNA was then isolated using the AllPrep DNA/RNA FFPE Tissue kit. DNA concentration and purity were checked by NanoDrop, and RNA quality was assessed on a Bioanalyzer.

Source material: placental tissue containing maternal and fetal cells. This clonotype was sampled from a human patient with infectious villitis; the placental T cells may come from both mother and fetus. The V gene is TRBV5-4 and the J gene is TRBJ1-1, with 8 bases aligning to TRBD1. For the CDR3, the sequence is CASSPWTGKNTEAFF. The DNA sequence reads TGTGCCAGCAGCCCCTGGACAGGGAAGAACACTGAAGCTTTCTTT.